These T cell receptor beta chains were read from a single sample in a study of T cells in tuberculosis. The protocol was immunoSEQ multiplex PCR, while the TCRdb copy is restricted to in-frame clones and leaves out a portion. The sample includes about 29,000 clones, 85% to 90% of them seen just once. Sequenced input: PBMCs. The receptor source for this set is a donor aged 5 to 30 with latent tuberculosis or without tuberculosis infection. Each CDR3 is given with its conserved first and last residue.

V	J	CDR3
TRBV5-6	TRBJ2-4	CASSRDGKNIQYF
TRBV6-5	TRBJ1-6	CASSYSQNSPLHF
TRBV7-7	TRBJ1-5	CASSAGASQPQHF
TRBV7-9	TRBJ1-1	CASSQSVVSNTEAFF
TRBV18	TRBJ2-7	CASSPPGGGSSYEQYF
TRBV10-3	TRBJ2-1	CAISESGGGSYNEQFF
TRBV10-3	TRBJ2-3	CAISPGGIDTQYF
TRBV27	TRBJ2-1	CASSRGSTSYNEQFF
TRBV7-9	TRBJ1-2	CASSTLTGTTRYTF
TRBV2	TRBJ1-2	CASSGRTGGMKGYTF
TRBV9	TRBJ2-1	CASSVSGGPKEQFF
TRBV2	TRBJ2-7	CASSEGQGIIYEQYF
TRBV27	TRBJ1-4	CASKTGGINEKLFF
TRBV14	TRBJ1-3	CASSHYSGSGNTIYF
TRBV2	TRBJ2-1	CASSLTGQGDREQFF
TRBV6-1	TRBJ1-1	CASIEQGIAEAFF
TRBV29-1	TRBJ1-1	CSVPRTSNTEAFF
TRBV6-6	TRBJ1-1	CASSKPDRGIFEAFF
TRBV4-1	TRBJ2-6	CASSGRTNSGANVLTF
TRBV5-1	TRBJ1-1	CASSLGRVSSEAFF
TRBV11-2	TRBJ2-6	CASGASGANVLTF
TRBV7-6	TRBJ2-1	CASSLEGLAGGTPYYNEQFF
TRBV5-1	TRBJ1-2	CASSLEGQLRRDGYTF
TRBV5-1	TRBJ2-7	CASSRTGPYYEQYF
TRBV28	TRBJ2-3	CASSLRSTDTQYF
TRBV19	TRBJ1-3	CASSTTGTGEGNTIYF
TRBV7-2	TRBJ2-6	CASSLDLSGANVLTF
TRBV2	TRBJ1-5	CASSESAGAQPQHF
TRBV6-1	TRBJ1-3	CASSEPGTGGNTIYF
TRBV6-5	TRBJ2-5	CASSSGLQETQYF
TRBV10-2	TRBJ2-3	CASSDPAGGKDTQYF
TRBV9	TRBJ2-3	CASSGGLAPGDTQYF
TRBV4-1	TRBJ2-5	CASSQPTSRYTQYF
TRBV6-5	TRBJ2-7	CASRGLRGSYEQYF
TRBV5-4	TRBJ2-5	CASSYYPPGQRETQYF
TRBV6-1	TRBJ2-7	CASSKQHNRDRVF
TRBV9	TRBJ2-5	CASSVGGQGARETQYF
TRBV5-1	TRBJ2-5	CASSSSGGETQYF
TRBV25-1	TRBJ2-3	CASRNTKGRGTDTQYF
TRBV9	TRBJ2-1	CASSVGLAYNEQFF
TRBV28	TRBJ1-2	CASSTPRGKNYGYTF
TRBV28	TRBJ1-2	CASRGQGARNGYTF
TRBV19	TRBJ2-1	CASSIDLYEGDNEQFF
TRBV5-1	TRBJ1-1	CASSLRLQGLEAFF
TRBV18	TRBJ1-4	CASSPVRGPEKLFF
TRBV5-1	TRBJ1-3	CASSPLGTAGNTIYF